This T cell receptor beta chain was identified during a study of high-grade serous ovarian cancer treatment subgroups. Tumor tissue was taken before any definitive surgery or chemotherapy was given. Profiling relied on immunoSEQ multiplex PCR, and the TCRdb table lists in-frame clones only, not all of them. The repertoire holds about 9,000 clones, with roughly three quarters as singletons. Germline CDR1 reads LGHNA; CDR2 reads YSLEER. With 1 base removed from V and 1 base from J, the gap between germline ends came to 13 bases. This CDR3 has 16 amino acids. Sequenced input: tumor tissue. This rearrangement joins TRBV4-3 to TRBJ1-1; a weak D match, TRBD1 (6 bases). This receptor was identified in a human donor with high-grade serous ovarian cancer. Here the CDR3 DNA reads TGCGCCAGCAGCCAAGGCACAGGGACGGAGAACACTGAAGCTTTCTTT. Translation: CASSQGTGTENTEAFF.